Each of the 12 T cell receptor beta chains below was sequenced from the same sample in a study of beta chain features in type 1 diabetes (dated by TCRdb to the late 2010s). Libraries were built with the immunoSEQ multiplex PCR assay. The entire amount of isolated RNA was reverse transcribed using the High Capacity cDNA Reverse Transcription Kit, so the sequenced TCRB transcripts were expressed ones. TCRdb re-hosts the immuneACCESS table, in-frame sequences only. Its copies lack some clones; in the studies checked, an unresolved V gene accounts for under half of them, and the cause for the rest is not known. The sample table shows some 150,000 clones, and 40% to 60% are seen once. Around 0.42% of the sample lies in the top ten. The source material was Tregs from blood. Sample cell subset or site, as interpreted from the label and publication: regulatory CD4+ T cells. The receptors come from a man aged 18 to 29 in good health.

The rearrangement uses TRBV2 and TRBJ1-6; 7 bases line up with TRBD1. Per the germline V gene, CDR1 is SNHLY and CDR2 is FYNNEI. V trimming: 6 bases; J trimming: 8 bases; junction bases outside the gene matches: 4. The CDR3 has 13 amino acids. The CDR3 reads CASRGQRDSPLHF. CDR3 in DNA: TGTGCCAGCAGGGGACAGCGAGATTCACCCCTCCACTTT. The complete variable domain, with remaining parts taken from reference TRBV2 and TRBJ1-6, reads EPEVTQTPSHQVTQMGQEVILRCVPISNHLYFYWYRQILGQKVEFLVSFYNNEISEKSEIFDDQFSVERPDGSNFTLKIRSTKLEDSAMYFCASRGQRDSPLHFGNGTRLTVT.

The V call is TRBV7-2, the J call TRBJ2-1; 9 nucleotides match TRBD1. The junction had 6 bases not matched to a gene; V was cut back by 5 bases and J by 4 bases. Looked up from germline, CDR1 is SGHTA and CDR2 is FQGNSA. This CDR3 has 15 residues. CDR3 nucleotides: TGTGCCAGCAGCCGACCGGGACAGGGTTACAATGAGCAGTTCTTC. Translating gives CASSRPGQGYNEQFF.

This clone was counted between two and nine times. The gene calls are TRBV14 and TRBJ2-5; D perhaps matches TRBD1 (6 bases). Germline V gene data show CDR1 as SGHDN and CDR2 as FVKESK. This CDR3 contains 13 residues. V dropped 1 base and J dropped 12 bases, with 15 bases sitting between them. The CDR3 sequence: CASSQGLGTLKYF. CDR3 DNA: TGTGCCAGCAGCCAAGGGCTCGGGACACTGAAGTACTTC.

V and J are TRBV28 and TRBJ2-5; TRBD2 matches 10 bases. V was pared by 10 bases and J by 9 bases, with 14 bases of the junction left unmatched. Looked up from germline, CDR1 is MDHEN and CDR2 is SYDVKM. The CDR3 runs 14 residues. The CDR3 DNA reads TGTGCCACAAAGATGCCTAGCGGGGGAGGTGCCCAGTACTTC. It specifies CATKMPSGGGAQYF.

In the case of this clone: Other nucleotide sequences in the sample specify the same CDR3. V and J are TRBV18 and TRBJ1-1, with D possibly TRBD1 on 6 matching bases. The CDR3 spans 13 residues. Germline CDR1 is KGHSH and CDR2 is LQKENI. Trimming removed 3 bases from V and 5 bases from J, with 10 bases in between. The CDR3 reads CASSPRGGTEAFF. Written as DNA, the CDR3 is TGTGCCAGCTCACCCAGGGGTGGGACTGAAGCTTTCTTT.

The sample holds a few counts of this clone. The chain joins TRBV29-1 to TRBJ1-1, with D unresolved. The length of the CDR3 is 13 residues. The germline V gene has CDR1 SQVTM and CDR2 ANQGSEA. The ends were cut back, 4 bases at V and 5 bases at J, with 14 bases in the middle. The CDR3 DNA is TGCAGCGTTGCCTTCCGGGGTTATACTGAAGCTTTCTTT. This translates into CSVAFRGYTEAFF.

A few counts support this clone. The chain joins TRBV10-3 to TRBJ2-2; D remains ambiguous. Germline V gene data show CDR1 as ENHRY and CDR2 as SYGVKD. The V and J ends lost 3 bases and 2 bases respectively, with 7 bases between them. The CDR3 contains 14 residues. Here the CDR3 reads CAISEAINTGELFF. CDR3 DNA sequence: TGTGCCATCAGTGAAGCAATAAACACCGGGGAGCTGTTTTTT.

CDR3 loop: CASSLGTVFGGGTEAFF. The CDR3 nucleotides are TGTGCCAGTAGCCTCGGGACAGTCTTCGGTGGTGGAACTGAAGCTTTCTTT. The chain combines TRBV19 with TRBJ1-1; 7 bases fit TRBD1. The CDR3 has 17 amino acids. Germline V gives CDR1 LNHDA, CDR2 SQIVND (reference sequence). V lost 6 bases, J lost 5 bases, and 18 bases stayed unmatched.

The chain links TRBV6-1 to TRBJ2-7; D is perhaps TRBD2 (6 bases). Trimming pared 8 bases from V and 7 bases from J, leaving 24 bases between. There are 15 residues in the CDR3. In germline, CDR1 is MNHNS, CDR2 SASEGT. CDR3 sequence reads: CASRLRGLRLFEQYF. CDR3 in DNA: TGTGCCAGCCGATTGCGGGGTCTACGTCTTTTTGAGCAGTACTTC.

The J gene is TRBJ2-5, the V gene TRBV4-3; D gene unclear. CDR1 is LGHNA and CDR2 is YSLEER in the germline V gene. The CDR3 has 14 amino acids. V was cut by 4 bases and J by 6 bases, with 15 bases left in between. CDR3 sequence reads: CASSRGSSTKTQYF. Here the CDR3 DNA reads TGCGCCAGCAGCCGCGGCAGTTCCACAAAGACCCAGTACTTC.

The chain joins TRBV6-1 to TRBJ2-3; D perhaps matches TRBD2 (5 bases). V was clipped by 2 bases and J by 5 bases, with 5 bases between them. Germline assignment: CDR1 MNHNS and CDR2 SASEGT. The length of the CDR3 is 12 residues. The CDR3 coding sequence is TGTGCCAGCAGTGAACGGGGAGATACGCAGTATTTT. Amino acid sequence: CASSERGDTQYF.

This clone was detected only a few times. The rearrangement uses TRBV4-3 and TRBJ1-2; D might be TRBD1 (6 bases). Germline V gene sequence: CDR1 LGHNA, CDR2 YSLEER. The CDR3 is 14 amino acids. The germline V and J ends were trimmed by 4 bases and 4 bases, with 13 bases remaining between them. The CDR3 region is CASSRTARVYGYTF. The CDR3 coding sequence is TGCGCCAGCAGCCGGACAGCTAGAGTCTATGGCTACACCTTC.